A single sample is the source of the 5 T cell receptor beta chains below, sequenced in a study of vaccination and CD4 T cells after COVID-19. The time point denotes: late sampling 161 to 241 days after vaccination in a few convalescent patients. As for treatment: roughly 11-day PBMC culture with coronavirus spike peptide pools or control peptides (ViraFEST assay). The Oncomine TCR Beta short-read assay generated sequence data from the DNA of cultured CD4+ T cells. Each CDR3 protein is one row after TCRdb ran MiXCR on the PCR reads. Of 25,000 to 30,000 distinct CDR3 sequences listed, 40% to 45% are singletons. Their antigens are not known. The starting material was CD4+ T cells from blood, cultured in vitro, obtained about 7 months after SARS-CoV-2 vaccination. The source of these receptors is a human donor who had recovered from COVID-19.

The J gene is TRBJ1-5, the V gene TRBV12-3 or TRBV12-4; 7 bases map to TRBD1. Trimming took 6 bases from V and 0 from J; bases not matched to a gene: 5. This CDR3 region has 15 residues. Here the CDR3 DNA reads TGTGCCAGCAGGACGACAGGGAGTAGCAATCAGCCCCAGCATTTT. Encoded protein: CASRTTGSSNQPQHF.

This clonotype showed up just a few times. The chain combines TRBV20-1 with TRBJ2-1, with D unresolved. In germline, CDR1 is DFQATT, CDR2 SNEGSKA (reference sequence). This CDR3 spans 13 amino acids. V dropped 7 bases and J dropped 7 bases, with 17 bases sitting between them. CDR3 sequence: CSGKEPRRNEQFF. The CDR3 DNA follows: TGCAGTGGCAAAGAGCCGCGTAGGAATGAGCAGTTCTTC.

This clonotype was picked up a small number of times. The chain combines TRBV15 with TRBJ2-1; D gene unclear. This CDR3 is built from 12 residues. Trimming took off 1 base at V and 2 bases at J, with 0 bases between the two ends. Germline V gives CDR1 LNHNV, CDR2 YYDKDF (reference sequence). This chain's CDR3 is CATSRAYNEQFF. For the CDR3, the DNA is TGTGCCACCAGCAGAGCCTACAATGAGCAGTTCTTC.

This clonotype was detected a few times. This chain joins TRBV30 and TRBJ2-5, with 11 bases fitting TRBD1. CDR3 size: 16 residues. V lost 0 bases and J lost 5; bases outside the gene matches: 8. Per the germline V gene, CDR1 is GTSNPN and CDR2 is SVGIG (reference sequence). CDR3 sequence (DNA): TGTGCCTGGAGTGTACAGGACAGGGGGCTGTGGGAGACCCAGTACTTC. Amino acid sequence: CAWSVQDRGLWETQYF.

This clonotype was seen more than once but under ten times. The chain carries TRBV7-3 and TRBJ1-6; 8 bases match TRBD1. The CDR3 spans 18 residues. Trimming took 2 bases from V and 7 from J; bases not matched to a gene: 13. Germline-derived CDR1 and CDR2 are SGHTA and FQGTGA. The CDR3 bases are TGTGCCAGCAGCTTAGGAGGTGCCAGGGACAGGAGAAATTCACCCCTCCACTTT. As protein: CASSLGGARDRRNSPLHF.